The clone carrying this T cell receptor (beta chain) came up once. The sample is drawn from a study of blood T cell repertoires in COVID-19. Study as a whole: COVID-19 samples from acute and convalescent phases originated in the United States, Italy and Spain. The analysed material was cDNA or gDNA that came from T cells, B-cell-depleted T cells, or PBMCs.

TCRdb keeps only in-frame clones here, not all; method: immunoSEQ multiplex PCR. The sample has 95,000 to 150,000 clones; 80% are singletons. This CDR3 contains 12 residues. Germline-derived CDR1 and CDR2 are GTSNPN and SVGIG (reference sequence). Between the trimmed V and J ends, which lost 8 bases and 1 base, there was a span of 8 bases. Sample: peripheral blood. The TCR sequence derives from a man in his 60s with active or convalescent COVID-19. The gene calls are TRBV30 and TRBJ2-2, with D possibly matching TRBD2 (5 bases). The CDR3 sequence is CAGSENTGELFF. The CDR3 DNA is TGTGCCGGTAGCGAGAACACCGGGGAGCTGTTTTTT.